The 29 T cell receptor beta chains below all came from one sample that was sequenced in a study of T cell responses to AZD1222 COVID-19 vaccine (dated by TCRdb to the early 2020s). The library was prepared using the immunoSEQ multiplex PCR assay. In its TCRdb copy, this immuneACCESS table keeps in-frame sequences only and misses some clones. Where compared with another copy, unresolved V genes explain less than half of these, and the others have no known cause. The sample includes about 90,000 clones, with 85% observed a single time. The leading ten clones occupy roughly 5% of the sample. The time point label, as the study defines it: about 28 days (+/-7) after the second vaccine dose. This specimen was peripheral blood, taken 28 days after the second AZD1222 dose. The receptors originated from an adult who received the AZD1222 COVID-19 vaccine.

The chain has TRBV7-3 and TRBJ2-1, with TRBD2 identical over 9 bases. The junction had 7 bases not matched to a gene; V was cut back by 5 bases and J by 8 bases. The CDR3 extends over 14 amino acids. Germline lookup yields CDR1 SGHTA and CDR2 FQGTGA. Here the CDR3 reads CASSRAGGSDEQFF. The DNA of the CDR3 is TGTGCCAGCAGCCGAGCGGGGGGTTCGGATGAGCAGTTCTTC.

This chain joins TRBV7-8 and TRBJ1-6, with TRBD1 identical over 7 bases. Germline V CDR1 and CDR2: SGHVS, FQNEAQ. Trimming at V came to 4 bases and at J to 6 bases, leaving 3 bases not matched to a gene. The CDR3 runs 14 residues. The CDR3 spells CASSSGQVNSPLHF. CDR3 sequence (DNA): TGTGCCAGCAGCTCCGGACAGGTTAATTCACCCCTCCACTTT. Full variable domain (remainder filled in from reference TRBV7-8 and TRBJ1-6): GAGVSQSPRYKVAKRGQDVALRCDPISGHVSLFWYQQALGQGPEFLTYFQNEAQLDKSGLPSDRFFAERPEGSVSTLKIQRTQQEDSAVYLCASSSGQVNSPLHFGNGTRLTVT.

The CDR3 is CASSPRTEGYEQYF. The CDR3 region has the DNA TGTGCCAGCTCACCAAGGACAGAAGGTTACGAGCAGTACTTC. The J gene is TRBJ2-7, the V gene TRBV18; a possible D gene is TRBD1 (6 bases). There are 14 residues in the CDR3. Germline V gene sequence: CDR1 KGHSH, CDR2 LQKENI. The V gene lost 2 bases and the J gene lost 4 bases, with 12 bases spanning the gap.

This clone is a singleton in its sample. The CDR3 sequence is CASSLGFEQFF. The CDR3 DNA follows: TGTGCCAGCAGCTTGGGCTTTGAGCAGTTCTTC. The rearrangement links TRBV7-9 to TRBJ2-1; D unclear. Germline-derived CDR1 and CDR2 are SEHNR and FQNEAQ (reference sequence). The CDR3 contains 11 residues. V was pared by 3 bases and J by 9 bases, with 6 bases between.

This clone was counted a few times. The chain is built from TRBV7-3 and TRBJ2-5; D is perhaps TRBD1 (5 bases). The length of the CDR3 is 15 residues. Per germline, CDR1 SGHTA and CDR2 FQGTGA. V lost 5 bases to trimming and J lost 7 bases, with 20 bases between them. As DNA, the CDR3 is TGTGCCAGCAGCCCCCATTCAGGGCCACCGGGGACCCAGTACTTC. This sequence encodes CASSPHSGPPGTQYF.

This clone was picked up a small number of times. The J gene is TRBJ1-1, the V gene TRBV6-5, with D perhaps TRBD1 (5 bases). V lost 2 bases and J lost 0, with 10 bases in between. CDR3 length equals 15 residues. CDR1 MNHEY and CDR2 SVGAGI come from the germline V gene. DNA for the CDR3: TGTGCCAGCAGTTACCTAAGGGGCCTGAACACTGAAGCTTTCTTT. This gives the protein CASSYLRGLNTEAFF.

The CDR3 bases are TGTGCCAGCAGCTTAAATCTCGGAGGCGTCCTGACTTTC. Translated: CASSLNLGGVLTF. The chain joins TRBV5-6 to TRBJ2-6; D is possibly TRBD2 (5 bases). CDR1 is SGHDT and CDR2 is YYEEEE in the germline V gene. The CDR3 is 13 amino acids. Deletions cut 2 bases from V and 12 bases from J, with 12 bases between.

The chain recombines TRBV6-5 with TRBJ1-3; D not certain. CDR3 length equals 13 residues. Trimming cost V 6 bases and J 4 bases, with 10 bases left between them. CDR1 and CDR2 (germline): MNHEY, SVGAGI. The CDR3 sequence: CASRQIGGNTIYF. The CDR3 bases are TGTGCCAGCAGACAAATTGGGGGAAACACCATATATTTT.

V gene TRBV7-2 combines with J gene TRBJ2-3; 10 positions agree with TRBD2. Germline lookup yields CDR1 SGHTA and CDR2 FQGNSA. Trimming cost V 5 bases and J 0 bases; bases outside gene matches: 8. The CDR3 contains 17 residues. CDR3 in DNA: TGTGCCAGCAGCATCCTGAGCGGGAGGGCCAGCACAGATACGCAGTATTTT. Protein sequence: CASSILSGRASTDTQYF.

The V gene is TRBV5-1, the J gene TRBJ2-7, with TRBD2 matching over 8 bases. Germline V gives CDR1 SGHRS, CDR2 YFSETQ. V was clipped by 3 bases and J by 7 bases; unmatched bases: 15. This CDR3 comprises 16 residues. This chain's CDR3 is CASSSGTTAREGEQYF. The CDR3 region has the DNA TGCGCCAGCAGCTCCGGGACTACGGCCCGGGAGGGAGAGCAGTACTTC. Looking up the rest from reference TRBV5-1 and TRBJ2-7 gives the full variable domain: KAGVTQTPRYLIKTRGQQVTLSCSPISGHRSVSWYQQTPGQGLQFLFEYFSETQRNKGNFPGRFSGRQFSNSRSEMNVSTLELGDSALYLCASSSGTTAREGEQYFGPGTRLTVT.

This clone was recorded once. J is TRBJ2-5 and V is TRBV19, with 9 bases fitting TRBD2. The CDR3 is made up of 14 amino acids. Germline CDR1 is LNHDA and CDR2 is SQIVND (reference sequence). Losses at the gene ends were 10 bases for V and 1 base for J; bases not matched to a gene: 7. In nucleotides, the CDR3 is TGTGCCACCCATAGCGGGAGTGGCCAAGAGACCCAGTACTTC. It is translated as CATHSGSGQETQYF.

The rearrangement joins TRBV6-2 or TRBV6-3 to TRBJ1-2; TRBD1 is a possible D gene (6 bases). The CDR3 is made up of 16 amino acids. The germline gives CDR1 MNHEY, CDR2 SVGEGT. Trimming pared 6 bases from V and 3 bases from J, leaving 20 bases between. CDR3 in amino acids: CASSDLQGTMYYGYTF. The CDR3 DNA reads TGTGCCAGCAGCGACTTACAGGGTACTATGTACTATGGCTACACCTTC.

V gene TRBV4-1 combines with J gene TRBJ1-6; weak D call: TRBD1 (5 bases). The length of the CDR3 is 16 residues. Looked up from germline, CDR1 is MGHRA and CDR2 is YSYEKL. The V end was cut by 4 bases, the J end by 7 bases, with 17 bases between. The CDR3 DNA sequence: TGCGCCAGCAGCCCAAGTAGGGGAGGACGAAATTCACCCCTCCACTTT. Its protein product is CASSPSRGGRNSPLHF.

CDR3 loop: CASSTGTFNGYTF. In DNA, the CDR3 is TGTGCCAGCAGCACGGGGACATTTAATGGCTACACCTTC. The V and J genes are TRBV5-5 and TRBJ1-2, with D maybe TRBD1 (6 bases). The V gene lost 4 bases and the J gene lost 6 bases, with 13 bases spanning the gap. This CDR3 contains 13 residues. CDR1 is SGHKS, CDR2 YYEKEE, per germline (reference sequence).

This chain connects TRBV11-2 to TRBJ1-3, with 9 bases aligning to TRBD1. Per the germline V gene, CDR1 is SGHAT and CDR2 is FQNNGV. This CDR3 is 15 amino acids long. V shed 4 bases and J 4 bases; nucleotides not matched to a gene: 5. CDR3 sequence reads: CASSSYRGQGNTIYF. In DNA form, the CDR3 reads TGTGCCAGCAGCTCCTACAGGGGGCAGGGAAACACCATATATTTT.

V is TRBV19 and J is TRBJ2-2; possibly TRBD1 for D (6 bases). CDR1 and CDR2 (germline): LNHDA, SQIVND (reference sequence). The length of the CDR3 is 15 residues. V was clipped by 4 bases and J by 1 base, with 10 bases between them. CDR3 region: CASSTGVLNTGELFF. The CDR3 nucleotides are TGTGCCAGTAGTACAGGGGTCCTGAACACCGGGGAGCTGTTTTTT.

This rearrangement joins TRBV2 to TRBJ2-5; 13 bases align to TRBD2. The junction had 2 bases not matched to a gene; V was cut back by 3 bases and J by 4 bases. This CDR3 is 15 amino acids long. CDR1 is SNHLY and CDR2 is FYNNEI in the germline V gene. For the CDR3, the DNA is TGTGCCAGCAGTGATGGACTAGCGGGGGTAGAGACCCAGTACTTC. It translates to CASSDGLAGVETQYF.

This clone was found once. The chain uses TRBV19 and TRBJ1-1, with unresolved D. CDR3 length: 15 amino acids. Germline CDR1 is LNHDA and CDR2 is SQIVND (reference sequence). V lost 6 bases to trimming and J lost 6 bases, with 20 bases between them. This CDR3 is CASRMHSSEIPEAFF. In nucleotides, the CDR3 is TGTGCCAGTAGGATGCACTCCTCAGAAATCCCTGAAGCTTTCTTT.

The gene calls are TRBV19 and TRBJ2-7; D gene uncertain. This CDR3 has 15 residues. Trimming shortened V by 5 bases and J by 2 bases, and 16 bases separated the two germline ends. Germline loops: CDR1 LNHDA, CDR2 SQIVND (reference sequence). The DNA of the CDR3 is TGTGCCAGTAGTCCCTATCGGACGGCTACCTACGAGCAGTACTTC. It is translated as CASSPYRTATYEQYF.

This chain joins TRBV5-4 and TRBJ2-3, with TRBD1 matching over 7 bases. The ends lost 4 bases at V and 4 bases at J; junction bases unmatched: 6. The CDR3 contains 14 residues. Germline lookup yields CDR1 SGHNT and CDR2 YYREEE (reference sequence). The CDR3 coding sequence is TGTGCCAGCAGCCGACAGGGATCTGCAGATACGCAGTATTTT. Amino acid sequence: CASSRQGSADTQYF.

By proportion, this clone is medium-sized. V usage is TRBV2 and J usage is TRBJ1-3; no reliable D call. V was cut by 3 bases and J by 4 bases, with 7 bases left in between. This CDR3 contains 13 residues. Germline lookup yields CDR1 SNHLY and CDR2 FYNNEI. CDR3 region: CASSDSEGNTIYF. CDR3 in DNA: TGTGCCAGCAGTGATTCGGAGGGAAACACCATATATTTT.

The chain couples TRBV5-1 to TRBJ2-7; D is undetermined. The CDR3 covers 14 residues. Germline V lookup: CDR1 SGHRS, CDR2 YFSETQ. V lost 4 bases and J 0 bases, leaving 11 bases between the germline ends. CDR3 sequence: CASSNDAHSYEQYF. The DNA for the CDR3 is TGCGCCAGCAGCAACGACGCACACTCCTACGAGCAGTACTTC.

The V and J genes are TRBV7-2 and TRBJ2-2, with TRBD2 matching 11 bases. Germline lookup yields CDR1 SGHTA and CDR2 FQGNSA. This CDR3 spans 17 amino acids. After removal of 5 bases from V and 8 bases from J, the junction contained 13 bases not matched to a gene. CDR3 sequence reads: CASSIRLAGSFSGELFF. CDR3 DNA sequence: TGTGCCAGCAGCATTAGACTAGCGGGAAGTTTTAGTGGGGAGCTGTTTTTT.

The chain couples TRBV29-1 to TRBJ2-1, with a tentative D call TRBD1 (7 bases). Trimming removed 7 bases from V and 4 bases from J, with 17 bases in between. The CDR3 extends over 14 amino acids. Germline V gene lookup returns CDR1 SQVTM and CDR2 ANQGSEA. CDR3 DNA: TGCAGCGCTATGGACAGGAGGGGATACAATGAGCAGTTCTTC. It encodes CSAMDRRGYNEQFF.

The chain has TRBV5-6 and TRBJ2-7, with TRBD1 identical over 9 bases. J was trimmed by 2 bases and V by 4 bases; bases with no gene match: 4. The germline V gene has CDR1 SGHDT and CDR2 YYEEEE. This CDR3 region has 14 residues. CDR3 amino acids: CASSGGQGTYEQYF. The CDR3 nucleotides are TGTGCCAGCAGCGGGGGACAGGGTACCTACGAGCAGTACTTC.

The V and J genes are TRBV5-4 and TRBJ2-7; maybe TRBD2 (6 bases). Germline CDR1 SGHNT, CDR2 YYREEE (reference sequence). The CDR3 contains 15 residues. The V gene lost 4 bases and the J gene lost 6 bases, with 20 bases spanning the gap. The CDR3 region is CASSLPGTGTGEQYF. The CDR3 nucleotides are TGTGCCAGCAGCCTGCCCGGGACTGGGACGGGCGAGCAGTACTTC. Supplemented by reference TRBV5-4 and TRBJ2-7, the full variable domain reads ETGVTQSPTHLIKTRGQQVTLRCSSQSGHNTVSWYQQALGQGPQFIFQYYREEENGRGNFPPRFSGLQFPNYSSELNVNALELDDSALYLCASSLPGTGTGEQYFGPGTRLTVT.

V usage is TRBV15 and J usage is TRBJ2-1, with TRBD1 matching 10 bases. Germline trimming cut 0 bases from V and 5 bases from J; bases unmatched to any gene: 13. Germline CDR1 is LNHNV and CDR2 is YYDKDF (reference sequence). This CDR3 has 19 residues. The CDR3 DNA follows: TGTGCCACCAGCAGAGATGTTTGGGACAGGGGATTTTCCGACAATGAGCAGTTCTTC. It codes for CATSRDVWDRGFSDNEQFF.

The chain is built from TRBV5-6 and TRBJ1-5; unclear D gene. The CDR3 consists of 14 residues. Germline V gene sequence: CDR1 SGHDT, CDR2 YYEEEE. Trimming stripped 2 bases from V and 5 bases from J, with 11 bases between. The CDR3: CASSLSSGHQPQHF. DNA of the CDR3: TGTGCCAGCAGCTTATCCTCCGGGCATCAGCCCCAGCATTTT. Combining the CDR3 with reference TRBV5-6 and TRBJ1-5 gives the whole variable domain DAGVTQSPTHLIKTRGQQVTLRCSPKSGHDTVSWYQQALGQGPQFIFQYYEEEERQRGNFPDRFSGHQFPNYSSELNVNALLLGDSALYLCASSLSSGHQPQHFGDGTRLSIL.

The V and J genes are TRBV6-2 or TRBV6-3 and TRBJ2-7; no firm D call. The CDR3 extends over 12 amino acids. Trimming pared 0 bases from V and 6 bases from J, leaving 6 bases between. The germline CDR1 and CDR2 sequences are MNHEY and SVGEGT. As DNA, the CDR3 is TGTGCCAGCAGTTACTCGGGGTTCGAGCAGTACTTC. It codes for CASSYSGFEQYF.